One sample yielded the 20 T cell receptor beta chains listed below, sequenced in a study of blood T cell repertoires in COVID-19. Sequencing used immunoSEQ multiplex PCR; TCRdb keeps in-frame clones, though not all of them. The sample shows about 360,000 clones, over 75% of them seen only once. Source material: PBMCs or T cells enriched from blood (not recorded which). The receptor source for this set is a young man who had recovered from COVID-19.

This chain connects TRBV10-3 to TRBJ1-1, with TRBD1 matching over 9 bases. Trimming cost V 7 bases and J 1 base; bases outside gene matches: 4. The CDR3 length is 14 residues. Germline lookup yields CDR1 ENHRY and CDR2 SYGVKD. CDR3 sequence: CAITGTGSNTEAFF. As DNA, the CDR3 is TGTGCCATCACTGGGACAGGGTCGAACACTGAAGCTTTCTTT.

This clone was counted a single time. The chain couples TRBV30 to TRBJ1-3, with 9 bases aligning to TRBD1. The CDR3 runs 15 residues. J lost 3 bases, V lost 3 bases, and 6 bases had no gene match. The V gene's germline CDR1 is GTSNPN and CDR2 SVGIG (reference sequence). The CDR3 DNA sequence: TGTGCCTGGAGCCAACAGGGGGCGTATGGAAACACCATATATTTT. Translation gives CAWSQQGAYGNTIYF.

This sequence joins TRBV12-3 or TRBV12-4 and TRBJ2-1; weak D call: TRBD1 (5 bases). Deletions cut 3 bases from V and 7 bases from J, with 10 bases between. This CDR3 comprises 13 residues. Written as DNA, the CDR3 is TGTGCCAGCAGTTTTCAGGGTAGGAATGAGCAGTTCTTC. Translating it yields CASSFQGRNEQFF.

This clone was picked up one time. The chain joins TRBV9 to TRBJ2-5; a weak D match, TRBD2 (7 bases). Trimming cost V 4 bases and J 0 bases, with 16 bases left between them. This CDR3 is built from 16 residues. Germline V gene lookup returns CDR1 SGDLS and CDR2 YYNGEE. CDR3 protein: CASSRGGSGYQETQYF. DNA for the CDR3: TGTGCCAGCAGCAGAGGGGGTAGCGGGTACCAAGAGACCCAGTACTTC. The variable domain in full, completed from reference TRBV9 and TRBJ2-5, reads DSGVTQTPKHLITATGQRVTLRCSPRSGDLSVYWYQQSLDQGLQFLIQYYNGEERAKGNILERFSAQQFPDLHSELNLSSLELGDSALYFCASSRGGSGYQETQYFGPGTRLLVL.

The chain employs TRBV7-9 and TRBJ2-2; no clear D. Per germline, CDR1 SEHNR and CDR2 FQNEAQ (reference sequence). Between the trimmed V and J ends, which lost 0 bases and 5 bases, there was a span of 10 bases. CDR3 length: 15 residues. CDR3 nucleotides: TGTGCCAGCAGCTTAGCCGATCGGCGGACCGGGGAGCTGTTTTTT. Protein sequence: CASSLADRRTGELFF.

The V call is TRBV5-1, the J call TRBJ2-3, with 7 bases matching TRBD2. CDR3 length: 15 amino acids. With V trimmed by 4 bases and J by 7 bases, 12 bases remained unmatched. Germline V gene lookup returns CDR1 SGHRS and CDR2 YFSETQ. The CDR3 coding sequence is TGCGCCAGCAGCGTAGCGGGTGCGGACCCCCATACGCAGTATTTT. Its translation: CASSVAGADPHTQYF.

This chain joins TRBV29-1 and TRBJ2-3; 7 positions agree with TRBD1. This CDR3 spans 14 amino acids. The V gene's germline CDR1 is SQVTM and CDR2 ANQGSEA. Losses at the gene ends were 7 bases for V and 4 bases for J; bases not matched to a gene: 11. Written as DNA, the CDR3 is TGCAGCGCCAGGACAGGTAGTATCTCAGATACGCAGTATTTT. Its protein is CSARTGSISDTQYF.

This chain connects TRBV5-6 to TRBJ1-2; TRBD1 is a possible D gene (5 bases). CDR1 and CDR2 from the germline V gene are SGHDT and YYEEEE. The germline V and J ends were trimmed by 0 bases and 5 bases, with 11 bases remaining between them. The CDR3 is made up of 14 amino acids. The CDR3 DNA is TGTGCCAGCAGCTTGGGCAGTAGGACATATGGCTACACCTTC. It encodes CASSLGSRTYGYTF.

The chain is built from TRBV13 and TRBJ1-2, with 7 nucleotides matching TRBD1. This CDR3 is 18 amino acids long. Germline loops: CDR1 PRHDT, CDR2 FYEKMQ (reference sequence). J lost 1 base, V lost 1 base, and 12 bases had no gene match. The CDR3 nucleotides are TGTGCCAGCAGCTTAGTTCGTGGAGGGGGCGTGCGTAACTATGGCTACACCTTC. Translation: CASSLVRGGGVRNYGYTF.

Here the CDR3 DNA reads TGTGCCAGCAGAAACTCCGGGACAGGCTTTGAAAAACTGTTTTTT. This translates into CASRNSGTGFEKLFF. The gene calls are TRBV27 and TRBJ1-4; 8 bases agree with TRBD1. CDR3 length equals 15 residues. Germline V gives CDR1 MNHEY, CDR2 SMNVEV (reference sequence). The trim removed 6 bases at V and 7 bases at J, leaving 10 bases unmatched. The entire variable domain, with the rest obtained from reference TRBV27 and TRBJ1-4, is as follows: EAQVTQNPRYLITVTGKKLTVTCSQNMNHEYMSWYRQDPGLGLRQIYYSMNVEVTDKGDVPEGYKVSRKEKRNFPLILESPSPNQTSLYFCASRNSGTGFEKLFFGSGTQLSVL.

The chain joins TRBV7-2 to TRBJ2-7, with 9 bases matching TRBD2. V dropped 8 bases and J dropped 2; count of bases not matched to a gene: 4. This CDR3 is 13 amino acids long. Germline CDR1 and CDR2: SGHTA and FQGNSA. The CDR3 reads CASLQRGAYEQYF. CDR3 nucleotides: TGTGCCAGCCTCCAGCGGGGGGCCTACGAGCAGTACTTC.

This clone was found a few times. The J gene is TRBJ1-5, the V gene TRBV19; D is perhaps TRBD1 (6 bases). Trimming shortened V by 10 bases and J by 6 bases, and 10 bases separated the two germline ends. CDR3 length: 11 residues. The germline V gene encodes CDR1 LNHDA and CDR2 SQIVND (reference sequence). The CDR3 loop reads CATGGAQPQHF. In DNA form, the CDR3 reads TGTGCCACCGGGGGGGCTCAGCCCCAGCATTTT.

Points on this clone: Just one base apart from a much larger clone, this may be a read error. Other DNA sequences in the same sample also yield this CDR3. The gene calls are TRBV4-3 and TRBJ2-7; 10 bases line up with TRBD1. Germline CDR1 is LGHNA and CDR2 is YSLEER. V shed 3 bases, J shed 4 bases, and the junction held 6 bases outside the gene matches. The CDR3 totals 15 residues. The CDR3 is CASSHSGTGEYEQYF. In nucleotides, the CDR3 is TGCGCCAGCAGCCACTCCGGGACAGGGGAATACGAGCAGTACTTC.

The rearrangement links TRBV13 to TRBJ1-2; 8 bases are shared with TRBD1. The V gene's germline CDR1 is PRHDT and CDR2 FYEKMQ (reference sequence). CDR3 length equals 15 residues. With V trimmed by 4 bases and J by 4 bases, 8 bases remained unmatched. This chain's CDR3 is CASSSPNDRGYGYTF. The DNA of the CDR3 is TGTGCCAGCAGCTCCCCTAATGACAGGGGCTATGGCTACACCTTC. Full variable domain (outside the CDR3, taken from reference TRBV13 and TRBJ1-2): AAGVIQSPRHLIKEKRETATLKCYPIPRHDTVYWYQQGPGQDPQFLISFYEKMQSDKGSIPDRFSAQQFSDYHSELNMSSLELGDSALYFCASSSPNDRGYGYTFGSGTRLTVV.

As to this clone: The DNA is omitted, as the CDR3 cannot be located on it reliably, and the CDR3 follows TCRdb's listing. The chain combines TRBV13 with TRBJ1-2; the table calls TRBD1, which could not be checked here. CDR1 and CDR2 (germline): PRHDT, FYEKMQ (reference sequence). The CDR3 is made up of 16 amino acids, end residues included. CDR3 residues: CASSLGGAVFWDGYTF.

The chain carries TRBV6-1 and TRBJ2-7, with 7 bases matching TRBD1. The CDR3 is 15 amino acids. Losses at the gene ends were 0 bases for V and 5 bases for J; bases not matched to a gene: 7. The V gene's germline CDR1 is MNHNS and CDR2 SASEGT. The CDR3 reads CASSEAPGTVHEQYF. The CDR3 DNA sequence: TGTGCCAGCAGTGAAGCGCCGGGGACAGTCCACGAGCAGTACTTC.

The gene calls are TRBV30 and TRBJ2-2; D uncertain. V was shortened by 8 bases and J by 3 bases, with 16 bases between the two germline ends. This CDR3 spans 14 amino acids. Germline loops: CDR1 GTSNPN, CDR2 SVGIG (reference sequence). The CDR3 DNA sequence: TGTGCCCTTCTTGTGGCTCCGTACACCGGGGAGCTGTTTTTT. Translation gives CALLVAPYTGELFF.

CDR3 in amino acids: CASTQGVAGELFF. The CDR3 DNA reads as TGTGCCAGTACCCAAGGGGTGGCCGGGGAGCTGTTTTTT. The chain uses TRBV19 and TRBJ2-2; perhaps TRBD1 as D (5 bases). V gave up 7 bases and J gave up 6 bases, with 12 bases separating them. In germline, CDR1 is LNHDA, CDR2 SQIVND (reference sequence). The CDR3 runs to 13 residues.

V usage is TRBV7-8 and J usage is TRBJ1-6, with a weak D call TRBD1 (6 bases). Germline V gene sequence: CDR1 SGHVS, CDR2 FQNEAQ. There are 15 residues in the CDR3. With 3 bases removed from V and 7 bases from J, the gap between germline ends came to 13 bases. CDR3 DNA: TGTGCCAGCAGCTTCACCGGGACACGAAATTCACCCCTCCACTTT. It yields the protein CASSFTGTRNSPLHF.

The chain recombines TRBV4-3 with TRBJ2-2; D uncertain. Germline V gene lookup returns CDR1 LGHNA and CDR2 YSLEER. The V gene lost 1 base and the J gene lost 6 bases, with 6 bases spanning the gap. The CDR3 runs 13 residues. CDR3 sequence (DNA): TGCGCCAGCAGCCAAGGGGCCCCCGGGGAGCTGTTTTTT. It codes for CASSQGAPGELFF.